This T cell receptor (beta chain) came from a study of regulatory T cells in long-lasting Graves disease (dated by TCRdb to 2020 to 2023). Broadly, across the study: Antithyroid drugs had been taken for less than 3 months by newly diagnosed Graves' disease patients. A total of approximately 35 samples underwent TCR sequencing: around 13 from persistent and about 20 from newly diagnosed Graves' disease patients. The study was registered as a clinical trial and conducted in China. Peripheral blood TCR sequencing and RNA sequencing compared persistent Graves' disease patients with newly diagnosed Graves' disease patients.

Library creation used multiplex PCR. TCRdb records Illumina HiSeq 4000 as the sequencer. TCR beta libraries were built with iRepertoire HTBI primers and Arm-PCR amplification of CDR3 regions. Before sequencing, the PCR products underwent gel purification. The paper's data handling went like this. A total of 62 TRBV and 14 TRBJ segments were identified across samples and were used for gene usage analysis of CDR3 amino acid clonotypes. COPE and FqMerger were used to merge filtered high-quality paired reads into contigs. BLAST was used to align contigs to IMGT TRBV, TRBD and TRBJ reference genes, with CDR3 defined following IMGT. Any clonotype with a frequency above 0.1% was counted as a highly expanded clone. Shannon entropy served as the measure of repertoire diversity, while the Gini coefficient captured V-J evenness. A clonotype found in more than one individual was treated as public. TCRdb trimmed public reads at Q25 via fastp, called clones via MiXCR and kept in-frame beta chains. For every CDR3 protein sequence, its rows merge into one entry that carries the most common genes and DNA. The V and J calls and clone size come from TCRdb's table, not from the authors' own analysis. The sample table records about 400,000 distinct CDR3 sequences; about 15% of these occur just once. Roughly 8% of the sample lies in the top ten.

In regard to this clonotype: It has no known antigen specificity. No much larger clone exists at a distance of one base, and base qualities are not known.

The time point label corresponds to: newly diagnosed GD, antithyroid drugs for less than 3 months. RNA was extracted from PBMCs in TRIzol for both TCR sequencing and RNA sequencing. Graves' disease was diagnosed according to American Thyroid Association guidelines. Patients were recruited from an endocrinology department in Xi'an, China. From each patient, nine milliliters of peripheral blood was collected into an EDTA anticoagulant tube. Ficoll Paque Plus density gradient separation was used to isolate PBMCs, and no further T cell sorting was performed. An Agilent 2100 Bioanalyzer and agarose gel were used to check RNA quality, while a NanoDrop 2000 measured RNA concentration. The research as a whole found: Persistent disease showed preferential use of TRBV28, TRBJ1-2 and TRBJ2-5, whereas newly diagnosed disease favored TRBV20-1 and TRBJ2-1. Lower TCR Shannon entropy and fewer highly expanded clones were observed in persistent Graves' disease patients than in newly diagnosed patients, which suggested clonal expansion. Only peripheral blood was studied, because thyroid tissue, the primary lesion, was inaccessible. More public clonotypes were shared among persistent patients (under 3,000) than among newly diagnosed patients (966). Only the TCR beta chain was sequenced and analyzed. As a limitation, the authors acknowledged that the small sample size may reduce accuracy.

From a lookup of the germline V gene, CDR1 and CDR2 are SGHNT and YENEEA. Inclusive of the bounding cysteine and phenylalanine, the CDR3 is 16 residues long. Kept here is only the CDR3 DNA, which spans 48 bases and is read in frame from base 1. V is pruned by 8 bases and J by 2 bases, leaving 9 bases of the junction without a gene match. The same data also contributed to another study, on T cells in Graves' hyperthyroidism and ophthalmopathy. The second study's paper adds: Graves' hyperthyroidism was defined as stable when no progression to ophthalmopathy occurred over 18 months of follow-up. Hyperthyroidism patients were aged 18 to 65 years and newly diagnosed, with disease duration of less than 2 months. The study excluded patients with uncontrolled infections, other autoimmune diseases, pregnancy or lactation. Diagnoses relied on clinical symptoms, serum thyroxine and TRAb, thyroid ultrasound and orbital computed tomography. For the first round of RT-PCR on the TCR CDR3, the HTBI primer set was used together with the Qiagen OneStep RT-PCR kit. Most expanded thyroid clonotypes (frequency above 0.001) were also detected in blood, a finding suggesting that blood repertoires may reflect thyroid immune responses. Ophthalmopathy was separated from stable hyperthyroidism by a 13 V-J signature model, with approximately 86% sensitivity and about 81% specificity obtained in cross-validation and 80%/75% obtained in testing. In validation, the model predicted progression to ophthalmopathy a median of 6.5 months before onset, with roughly 71% sensitivity and 72.22% specificity. To identify TCR V-J signatures that set the groups apart, the researchers used a discovery cohort of 100 patients, made up of under 45 with Graves' ophthalmopathy and some 58 with stable Graves' hyperthyroidism. Prospective prediction of ophthalmopathy was tested in an independent validation cohort consisting of 18 hyperthyroidism patients and about 17 patients who later progressed to ophthalmopathy. The 100 or so discovery patients were randomly split 7:3 into training and test sets. Thyroid tissue and blood T-cell repertoires from several Graves' hyperthyroidism patients were also compared in the study. Once sampling was done, hyperthyroidism patients were given methimazole at a starting dose of 30 mg daily, whereas ophthalmopathy patients were given high-dose intravenous methylprednisolone. A second multiplex PCR round built the libraries, followed by size selection and purification. Sequencing of the libraries was done on an Illumina HiSeq2000 using paired-end 100 bp reads. SOAPnuke was used to process the raw data, with reads discarded if the reads contained adapters or uncalled bases, had a mean Phred below 15, or lacked an exact constant-primer or identifier match. High-quality paired reads were merged with COPE v1.2.5, and unique nucleotide sequences were defined as clonotypes. Clonotypes were aligned to IMGT TRBV, TRBD and TRBJ reference segments using MiTCR v1.1. Analysis was restricted to V-J combinations with a frequency above 0.0001, which covered roughly 99% of repertoires. A TCS score was defined as the ratio of F50 (clonal expansion) to E x V (chaos), with BLOSUM62-based TCRdist applied between CDR3 peptides within each V-J. Welch's t-statistics and random forest reduced several hundred V-J features to some 14, which were used in a naive Bayes classifier (R e1071). Sample size was not statistically predetermined, and investigators were not blinded to group allocation. TCR Vbeta CDR3 sequencing of approximately 140 peripheral blood samples (about 45 ophthalmopathy, roughly 74 hyperthyroidism and approximately 17 progressor patients) is reported in the paper.

This chain joins TRBV11-3 to TRBJ2-1, and TRBD2 matches 10 of the central bases. This sample comprised peripheral blood mononuclear cells (PBMCs), obtained at new diagnosis, from a patient treated with antithyroid drugs. The clonotype was recovered from a woman aged 40 to 49 with Graves disease. Donor details come from another sample of the same person, matched by shared clones. The CDR3 protein is CASCPSGSGAYNEQFF. The nucleotide sequence reads TGTGCCAGCTGTCCTAGCGGGAGTGGAGCCTACAATGAGCAGTTCTTC.